These 26 T cell receptor beta chains share one sample of origin, sequenced in a study of HIV-infected patients and healthy controls. cDNA was made from 500 ng RNA using alpha and beta constant primers. Separate chain-specific third strand synthesis with multiplexing indices produced the alpha and beta libraries. TCRdb redid the calling of the 5' RACE reads with MiXCR, one entry per CDR3 protein. This repertoire shows 5,500 to 8,000 distinct CDR3 sequences, about 10% found once; its top ten account for about 18%. Roughly three months, about 14 weeks, into antiretroviral therapy, follow-up blood was collected. All unsorted peripheral T cells were captured because whole blood was used without fractionation. The sequencing here drew on blood, taken during antiretroviral therapy. Receptors were obtained from an adult with HIV infection.

Within the sample, this clonotype is medium-sized. This chain uses TRBV7-2 with TRBJ2-3; D is unresolved. The CDR3 covers 15 residues. V dropped 4 bases and J dropped 2 bases, with 13 bases sitting between them. The germline V gene encodes CDR1 SGHTA and CDR2 FQGNSA. The CDR3 sequence is CASSSDHTLTDTQYF. The CDR3 coding sequence is TGTGCCAGCAGCTCCGACCACACCCTCACAGATACGCAGTATTTT.

By its share, this clonotype is medium-sized. The chain recombines TRBV5-1 with TRBJ2-7; D gene ambiguous. Germline assignment: CDR1 SGHRS and CDR2 YFSETQ. Trimming took off 0 bases at V and 0 bases at J, with 7 bases between the two ends. The CDR3 spans 14 residues. CDR3 loop: CASSLVPGSYEQYF. The CDR3 nucleotides are TGCGCCAGCAGCTTGGTCCCAGGCTCCTACGAGCAGTACTTC.

This clonotype has ten or more counts. V is TRBV5-6 and J is TRBJ2-3; no firm D call. Trimming removed 2 bases from V and 2 bases from J, with 9 bases in between. This CDR3 contains 14 residues. Germline lookup yields CDR1 SGHDT and CDR2 YYEEEE. DNA for the CDR3: TGTGCCAGCAGCTTTGTCTGGGACACAGATACGCAGTATTTT. Its protein is CASSFVWDTDTQYF.

By its share, this clonotype is hyperexpanded. The chain is built from TRBV7-2 and TRBJ2-1, with D possibly being TRBD2 (6 bases). CDR3 length: 15 residues. Trimming took 1 base from V and 7 from J, leaving 14 bases between them. Per germline, CDR1 SGHTA and CDR2 FQGNSA. CDR3 in DNA: TGTGCCAGCAGCTTAGGACTAGGAGAGGCGAATGAGCAGTTCTTC. Amino acid sequence: CASSLGLGEANEQFF.

By sample fraction, this clonotype is medium-sized. The gene calls are TRBV5-8 and TRBJ1-2; D is undetermined. The germline CDR1 and CDR2 sequences are SGHTS and YDEGEE. Trimming removed 3 bases from V and 4 bases from J, with 10 bases in between. The CDR3 covers 13 residues. The CDR3 DNA reads as TGTGCCAGCAGCTCCGGTTTTCCCTATGGCTACACCTTC. The encoded protein is CASSSGFPYGYTF.

This clonotype showed up many times. The chain employs TRBV15 and TRBJ2-1; TRBD2 agrees at 11 bases. The germline CDR1 and CDR2 sequences are LNHNV and YYDKDF (reference sequence). This CDR3 is 16 amino acids long. The J segment lost 1 base and the V segment lost 6 bases, leaving 5 bases of the junction unmatched. The CDR3 DNA follows: TGTGCCACCAGACTTAGCGGGGGGGGGTCCTACAATGAGCAGTTCTTC. This translates into CATRLSGGGSYNEQFF.

In its sample, this clonotype is medium-sized (0.01 to 0.1%). The gene calls are TRBV20-1 and TRBJ2-7; unclear D gene. The CDR3 totals 10 residues. Trimming shortened V by 3 bases and J by 6 bases, and 6 bases separated the two germline ends. From germline, CDR1 is DFQATT and CDR2 SNEGSKA (reference sequence). The CDR3 DNA is TGCAGTGCTAGCTCGGCCGAGCAGTACTTC. This gives the protein CSASSAEQYF.

Judged by abundance, this clonotype is medium-sized. The chain recombines TRBV6-1 with TRBJ1-5, with no clear D. Germline CDR1 is MNHNS and CDR2 is SASEGT. The CDR3 totals 13 residues. The V end lost 8 bases, the J end lost 2 bases, and 10 bases lay between the germline ends. The CDR3 DNA sequence: TGTGCCAGCCTTGGCCGTGGCAATCAGCCCCAGCATTTT. Residues: CASLGRGNQPQHF.

This sequence joins TRBV7-9 and TRBJ2-1, with 12 nucleotides matching TRBD1. The germline V gene encodes CDR1 SEHNR and CDR2 FQNEAQ (reference sequence). V lost 3 bases and J lost 10; bases outside the gene matches: 7. The CDR3 spans 15 residues. The CDR3, as DNA: TGTGCCAGCAGCTTGGGGACAGGGGGCCTAAAAGAGCAGTTCTTC. Its translation is CASSLGTGGLKEQFF.

Judged by abundance, this clonotype is medium-sized. The chain employs TRBV5-1 and TRBJ1-4; D gene unclear. Looked up from germline, CDR1 is SGHRS and CDR2 is YFSETQ. The CDR3 is made up of 15 amino acids. With 0 bases removed from V and 6 bases from J, the gap between germline ends came to 12 bases. The CDR3 nucleotides are TGCGCCAGCAGCTTGGGCTTTGGTAAATATGAAAAACTGTTTTTT. Translating gives CASSLGFGKYEKLFF. The full variable domain, with the rest looked up from reference TRBV5-1 and TRBJ1-4, is KAGVTQTPRYLIKTRGQQVTLSCSPISGHRSVSWYQQTPGQGLQFLFEYFSETQRNKGNFPGRFSGRQFSNSRSEMNVSTLELGDSALYLCASSLGFGKYEKLFFGSGTQLSVL.

The chain joins TRBV20-1 to TRBJ2-5; 8 nucleotides agree with TRBD2. The CDR3 is made up of 14 amino acids. Per the germline V gene, CDR1 is DFQATT and CDR2 is SNEGSKA (reference sequence). J lost 4 bases, V lost 2 bases, and 6 bases had no gene match. CDR3 bases: TGCAGTGCTAGAATCGCGGGGGGTCGAGAGACCCAGTACTTC. This gives the protein CSARIAGGRETQYF.

The V call is TRBV6-1, the J call TRBJ1-2; TRBD1 might be the D (5 bases). The CDR3 spans 18 residues. Germline CDR1 is MNHNS and CDR2 is SASEGT. Trimming cost V 1 base and J 4 bases, with 22 bases left between them. The CDR3 protein is CASSEERWGGSLFYGYTF. The CDR3 nucleotides are TGTGCCAGCAGTGAAGAGAGGTGGGGCGGATCACTATTCTATGGCTACACCTTC.

This clonotype has at least ten counts. This chain links TRBV3-1 with TRBJ1-2, with 8 bases matching TRBD1. CDR1 is LGHDT, CDR2 YNNKEL, per germline (reference sequence). This CDR3 contains 13 residues. V trimming: 1 base; J trimming: 8 bases; junction bases outside the gene matches: 3. The CDR3 sequence: CASSQGNRGGYTF. For the CDR3, the DNA is TGTGCCAGCAGCCAAGGGAACAGGGGGGGCTACACCTTC.

This clonotype rates as medium-sized. The V gene is TRBV9, the J gene TRBJ2-7; no reliable D call. The CDR3 has 14 amino acids. V was shortened by 0 bases and J by 0 bases, with 7 bases between the two germline ends. The germline V gene has CDR1 SGDLS and CDR2 YYNGEE. CDR3 sequence reads: CASSVGVTSYEQYF. The CDR3 nucleotides are TGTGCCAGCAGCGTAGGGGTCACCTCCTACGAGCAGTACTTC.

The sample holds a few counts of this clonotype. Here the CDR3 reads CASTPGGANNEQFF. The CDR3 DNA reads as TGTGCCAGTACTCCTGGGGGGGCCAACAATGAGCAGTTCTTC. The chain joins TRBV19 to TRBJ2-1; a possible D gene is TRBD2 (7 bases). The V and J ends lost 7 bases and 5 bases respectively, with 15 bases between them. Looked up from germline, CDR1 is LNHDA and CDR2 is SQIVND (reference sequence). There are 14 residues in the CDR3. The complete variable domain, with remaining parts taken from reference TRBV19 and TRBJ2-1, reads DGGITQSPKYLFRKEGQNVTLSCEQNLNHDAMYWYRQDPGQGLRLIYYSQIVNDFQKGDIAEGYSVSREKKESFPLTVTSAQKNPTAFYLCASTPGGANNEQFFGPGTRLTVL.

This chain links TRBV19 with TRBJ1-5; tentatively, D is TRBD1 (6 bases). The V end was cut by 4 bases, the J end by 6 bases, with 10 bases between. The germline V gene has CDR1 LNHDA and CDR2 SQIVND (reference sequence). The CDR3 loop spans 13 amino acids. The CDR3 here is CASSTGVIQPQHF. The CDR3 DNA sequence: TGTGCCAGTAGTACAGGGGTTATTCAGCCCCAGCATTTT.

This clonotype is judged medium-sized. The V call is TRBV12-3 or TRBV12-4, the J call TRBJ1-5, with 8 bases fitting TRBD1. This CDR3 is built from 16 residues. V lost 5 bases to trimming and J lost 1 base; unmatched junction nucleotides: 7. The CDR3 loop reads CASSLGQAGSNQPQHF. The CDR3 nucleotides are TGTGCCAGCAGTCTGGGACAGGCTGGAAGCAATCAGCCCCAGCATTTT.

Judged by abundance, this clonotype is medium-sized. J is TRBJ1-1 and V is TRBV28; D is perhaps TRBD1 (6 bases). Trimming took 4 bases from V and 0 from J, leaving 15 bases between them. CDR3 length equals 16 residues. Looked up from germline, CDR1 is MDHEN and CDR2 is SYDVKM. CDR3 protein: CASSSPGEKMNTEAFF. In nucleotides, the CDR3 is TGTGCCAGCAGTTCCCCAGGGGAGAAGATGAACACTGAAGCTTTCTTT.

This clonotype is termed medium-sized. CDR3 in amino acids: CASSPQRRNTGELFF. CDR3 in DNA: TGTGCCAGCAGTCCACAGAGACGGAACACCGGGGAGCTGTTTTTT. This chain links TRBV6-1 with TRBJ2-2, with no clear D. The CDR3 extends over 15 amino acids. Germline V gene data show CDR1 as MNHNS and CDR2 as SASEGT. V dropped 5 bases and J dropped 1 base, with 11 bases sitting between them.

Judged by abundance, this clonotype is medium-sized. The V and J genes are TRBV14 and TRBJ1-6; D gene ambiguous. Trimming took off 1 base at V and 10 bases at J, with 5 bases between the two ends. Germline V gene data show CDR1 as SGHDN and CDR2 as FVKESK. The CDR3 has 12 residues. The CDR3 loop reads CASSQVLSPLHF. The CDR3 nucleotides read TGTGCCAGCAGCCAAGTCCTCTCACCCCTCCACTTT.

V and J are TRBV7-2 and TRBJ1-6, with no clear D. Trimming removed 2 bases at V and 13 bases at J, with 9 bases between. Germline lookup yields CDR1 SGHTA and CDR2 FQGNSA. This CDR3 has 12 amino acids. CDR3 sequence reads: CASSLTLPPLHF. The CDR3 DNA reads as TGTGCCAGCAGCTTAACCCTTCCCCCCCTCCACTTT.

This clonotype is medium-sized within its sample. V gene TRBV10-3 combines with J gene TRBJ2-7, with D tentatively TRBD1 or TRBD2 (5 bases each). The CDR3 length is 12 residues. In germline, CDR1 is ENHRY, CDR2 SYGVKD. Trimming pared 1 base from V and 6 bases from J, leaving 7 bases between. This chain's CDR3 is CAISEFGGEQYF. The DNA of the CDR3 is TGTGCCATCAGTGAGTTTGGGGGCGAGCAGTACTTC.

Ten or more counts support this clonotype. The chain carries TRBV6-6 and TRBJ1-4, with 7 bases lining up with TRBD1. This CDR3 region has 15 residues. V lost 7 bases to trimming and J lost 7 bases; unmatched junction nucleotides: 12. Germline-derived CDR1 and CDR2 are MNHNY and SVGAGI (reference sequence). In DNA form, the CDR3 reads TGTGCCAGCACCGGTCACAACAGGGGTGTTGAAAAACTGTTTTTT. The encoded protein is CASTGHNRGVEKLFF.

This clonotype was detected only a few times. The V gene is TRBV10-3, the J gene TRBJ2-3; no definite D call. CDR1 is ENHRY and CDR2 is SYGVKD in the germline V gene. The length of the CDR3 is 13 residues. V was cut by 4 bases and J by 1 base, with 6 bases left in between. The DNA of the CDR3 is TGTGCCATCAGTGGACAAGGCACAGATACGCAGTATTTT. The encoded protein is CAISGQGTDTQYF.

This clonotype was seen at least ten times. CDR3 sequence: CASSSERGVFYGYTF. CDR3 coding DNA: TGTGCCAGCAGTTCAGAGAGGGGGGTATTCTATGGCTACACCTTC. The rearrangement uses TRBV6-1 and TRBJ1-2; D might be TRBD1 (6 bases). The CDR3 contains 15 residues. Germline V gives CDR1 MNHNS, CDR2 SASEGT. Trimming cost V 5 bases and J 4 bases, with 17 bases left between them.

This clonotype counts as medium-sized. The chain couples TRBV6-2 or TRBV6-3 to TRBJ2-5; perhaps TRBD2 as D (5 bases). V was clipped by 5 bases and J by 5 bases, with 12 bases between them. This CDR3 contains 13 residues. Germline loops: CDR1 MNHEY, CDR2 SVGEGT. The DNA for the CDR3 is TGTGCCAGCAGTATACTAGGCCAGGAGACCCAGTACTTC. Translation: CASSILGQETQYF.